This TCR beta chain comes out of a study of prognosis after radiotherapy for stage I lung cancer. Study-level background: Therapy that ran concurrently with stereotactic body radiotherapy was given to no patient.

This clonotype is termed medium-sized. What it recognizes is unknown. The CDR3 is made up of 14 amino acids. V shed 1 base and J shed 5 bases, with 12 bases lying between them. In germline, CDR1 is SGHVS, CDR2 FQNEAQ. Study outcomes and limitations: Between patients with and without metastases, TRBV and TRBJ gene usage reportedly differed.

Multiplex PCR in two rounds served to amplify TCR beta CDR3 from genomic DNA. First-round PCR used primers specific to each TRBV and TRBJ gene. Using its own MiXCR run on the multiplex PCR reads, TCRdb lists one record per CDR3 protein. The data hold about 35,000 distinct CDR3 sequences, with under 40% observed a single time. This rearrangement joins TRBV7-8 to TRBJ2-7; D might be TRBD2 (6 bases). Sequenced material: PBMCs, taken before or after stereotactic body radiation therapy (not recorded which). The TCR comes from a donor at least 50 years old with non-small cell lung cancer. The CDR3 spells CASSLGVAGNEQYF. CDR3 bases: TGTGCCAGCAGCTTAGGTGTCGCGGGGAACGAGCAGTACTTC.